The 2 T cell receptor beta chains presented below share a single source sample, sequenced in a study of blood T cell repertoires in COVID-19. Sequencing was performed with immunoSEQ multiplex PCR; in TCRdb, only in-frame clones are kept and a portion is missing. The sample lists about 110,000 clones; 80% to 90% were seen once. The source material was peripheral blood. These receptors originate from an elderly woman with active or convalescent COVID-19.

The V gene is TRBV7-6, the J gene TRBJ2-7; TRBD2 is a possible D gene (6 bases). The germline V gene has CDR1 SGHVS and CDR2 FNYEAQ. The CDR3 has 14 residues. V shed 5 bases and J shed 4 bases, with 15 bases lying between them. The CDR3 loop reads CASSPRTSRYEQYF. CDR3 nucleotides: TGTGCCAGCAGCCCAAGAACTAGCAGGTACGAGCAGTACTTC. The full variable domain, its missing parts supplied by reference TRBV7-6 and TRBJ2-7, is GAGVSQSPRYKVTKRGQDVALRCDPISGHVSLYWYRQALGQGPEFLTYFNYEAQQDKSGLPNDRFSAERPEGSISTLTIQRTEQRDSAMYRCASSPRTSRYEQYFGPGTRLTVT.

This clone appeared a few times. V and J are TRBV29-1 and TRBJ1-3, with no clear D. The CDR3 spans 11 residues. V was clipped by 8 bases and J by 4 bases, with 9 bases between them. Germline values: CDR1 SQVTM, CDR2 ANQGSEA. The CDR3 spells CSMKQGNTIYF. DNA for the CDR3: TGCAGCATGAAACAGGGAAACACCATATATTTT.